The T cell receptor (beta chain) under discussion was sequenced for a study of graft-versus-host responses after intestinal transplantation. Overall study findings and caveats: GvH clone levels peaked in circulation, and this peak was associated with early post-transplant HvG declines.

The protocol was immunoSEQ multiplex PCR, while the TCRdb copy is restricted to in-frame clones and leaves out a portion. Of about 100,000 clones in the sample, 87% were seen once. About this clone itself: Its antigen is still unknown.

The germline CDR1 and CDR2 sequences are SGHTA and FQGNSA. V lost 3 bases to trimming and J lost 8 bases, with 10 bases between them. The CDR3 sequence is 13 residues long. The chain combines TRBV7-2 with TRBJ2-2, with D perhaps matching TRBD1 (5 bases). Material: unstimulated CD4+ T cells sorted from spleen or lymph node cells, obtained before intestinal transplant. This receptor was identified in a human donor who received an intestinal transplant. In DNA, the CDR3 is TGTGCCAGCAGCTTGTGGACACCGGGGGAGCTGTTTTTT. It encodes CASSLWTPGELFF.